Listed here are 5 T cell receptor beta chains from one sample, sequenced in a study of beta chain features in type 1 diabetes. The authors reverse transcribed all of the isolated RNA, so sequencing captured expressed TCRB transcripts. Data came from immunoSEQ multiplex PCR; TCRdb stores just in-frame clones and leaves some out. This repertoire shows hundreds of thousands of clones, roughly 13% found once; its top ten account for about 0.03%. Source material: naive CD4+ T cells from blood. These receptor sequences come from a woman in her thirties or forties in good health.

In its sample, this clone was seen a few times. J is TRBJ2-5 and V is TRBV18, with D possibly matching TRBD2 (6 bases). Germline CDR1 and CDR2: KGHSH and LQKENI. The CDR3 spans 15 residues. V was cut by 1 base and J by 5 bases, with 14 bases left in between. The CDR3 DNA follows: TGTGCCAGCTCACCACTCCGGCGGGATCGGGAGACCCAGTACTTC. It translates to CASSPLRRDRETQYF.

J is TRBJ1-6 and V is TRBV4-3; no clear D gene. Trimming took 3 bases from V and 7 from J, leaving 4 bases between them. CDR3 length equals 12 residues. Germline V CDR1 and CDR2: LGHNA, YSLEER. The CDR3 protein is CASSHGNSPLHF. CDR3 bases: TGCGCCAGCAGCCACGGGAATTCACCCCTCCACTTT.

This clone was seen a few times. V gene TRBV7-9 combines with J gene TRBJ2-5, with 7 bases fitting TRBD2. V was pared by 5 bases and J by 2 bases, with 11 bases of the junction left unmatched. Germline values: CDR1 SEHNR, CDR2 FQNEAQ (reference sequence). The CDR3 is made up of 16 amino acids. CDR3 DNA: TGTGCCAGCAGCCGCACATCCATGGGAGGGCAAGAGACCCAGTACTTC. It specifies CASSRTSMGGQETQYF.

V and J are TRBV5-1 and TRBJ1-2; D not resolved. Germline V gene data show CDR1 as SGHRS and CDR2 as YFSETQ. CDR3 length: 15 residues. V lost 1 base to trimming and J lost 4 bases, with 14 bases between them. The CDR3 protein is CASSLMSDDSYGYTF. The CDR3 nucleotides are TGCGCCAGCAGCTTGATGTCAGATGACTCCTATGGCTACACCTTC. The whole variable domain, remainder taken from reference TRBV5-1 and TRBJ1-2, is KAGVTQTPRYLIKTRGQQVTLSCSPISGHRSVSWYQQTPGQGLQFLFEYFSETQRNKGNFPGRFSGRQFSNSRSEMNVSTLELGDSALYLCASSLMSDDSYGYTFGSGTRLTVV.

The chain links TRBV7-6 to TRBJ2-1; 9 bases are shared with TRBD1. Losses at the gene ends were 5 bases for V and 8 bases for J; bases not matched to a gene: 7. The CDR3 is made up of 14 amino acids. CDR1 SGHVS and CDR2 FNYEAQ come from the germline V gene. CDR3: CASSPGTGIYEQFF. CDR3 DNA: TGTGCCAGCAGCCCCGGGACAGGGATATATGAGCAGTTCTTC.